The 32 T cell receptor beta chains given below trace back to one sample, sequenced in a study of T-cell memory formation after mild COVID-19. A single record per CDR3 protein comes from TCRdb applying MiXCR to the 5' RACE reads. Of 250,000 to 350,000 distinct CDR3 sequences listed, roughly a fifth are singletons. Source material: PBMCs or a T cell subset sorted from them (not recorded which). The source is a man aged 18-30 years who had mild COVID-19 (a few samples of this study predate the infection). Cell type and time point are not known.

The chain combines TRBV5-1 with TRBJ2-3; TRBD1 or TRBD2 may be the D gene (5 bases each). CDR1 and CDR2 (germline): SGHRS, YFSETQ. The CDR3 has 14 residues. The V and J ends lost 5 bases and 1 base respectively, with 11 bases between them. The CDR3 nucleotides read TGCGCCAGCAGTCGAGGGGATGGCACAGATACGCAGTATTTT. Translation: CASSRGDGTDTQYF. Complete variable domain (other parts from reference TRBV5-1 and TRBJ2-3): KAGVTQTPRYLIKTRGQQVTLSCSPISGHRSVSWYQQTPGQGLQFLFEYFSETQRNKGNFPGRFSGRQFSNSRSEMNVSTLELGDSALYLCASSRGDGTDTQYFGPGTRLTVL.

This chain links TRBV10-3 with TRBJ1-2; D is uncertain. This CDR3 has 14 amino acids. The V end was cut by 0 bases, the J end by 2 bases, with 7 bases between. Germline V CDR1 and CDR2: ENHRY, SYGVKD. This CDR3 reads CAISESSRNYGYTF. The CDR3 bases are TGTGCCATCAGTGAGTCTTCCAGAAACTATGGCTACACCTTC.

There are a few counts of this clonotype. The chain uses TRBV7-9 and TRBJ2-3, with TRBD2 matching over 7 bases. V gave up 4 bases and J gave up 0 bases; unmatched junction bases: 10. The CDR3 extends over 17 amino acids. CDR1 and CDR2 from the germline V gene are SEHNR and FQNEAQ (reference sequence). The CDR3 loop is CASSSPASGASTDTQYF. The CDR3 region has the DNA TGTGCCAGCAGCTCACCCGCTAGCGGCGCTAGCACAGATACGCAGTATTTT.

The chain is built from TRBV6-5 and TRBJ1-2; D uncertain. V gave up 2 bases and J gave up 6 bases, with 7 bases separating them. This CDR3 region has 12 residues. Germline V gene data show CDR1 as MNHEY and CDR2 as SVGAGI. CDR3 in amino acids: CASSYGPHGYTF. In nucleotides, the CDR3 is TGTGCCAGCAGTTACGGGCCACATGGCTACACCTTC.

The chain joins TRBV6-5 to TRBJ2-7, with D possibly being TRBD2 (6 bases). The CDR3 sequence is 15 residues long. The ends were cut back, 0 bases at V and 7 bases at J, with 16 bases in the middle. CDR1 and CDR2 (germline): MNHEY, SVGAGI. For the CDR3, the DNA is TGTGCCAGCAGTTACTCGATCGGTGGGGCGGGGGAGCAGTACTTC. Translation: CASSYSIGGAGEQYF.

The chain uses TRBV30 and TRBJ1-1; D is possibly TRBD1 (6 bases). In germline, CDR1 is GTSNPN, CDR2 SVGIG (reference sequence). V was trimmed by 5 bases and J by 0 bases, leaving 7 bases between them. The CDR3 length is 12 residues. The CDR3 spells CAWDRMNTEAFF. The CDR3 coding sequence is TGTGCCTGGGACAGGATGAACACTGAAGCTTTCTTT. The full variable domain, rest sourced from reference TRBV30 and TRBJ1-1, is SQTIHQWPATLVQPVGSPLSLECTVEGTSNPNLYWYRQAAGRGLQLLFYSVGIGQISSEVPQNLSASRPQDRQFILSSKKLLLSDSGFYLCAWDRMNTEAFFGQGTRLTVV.

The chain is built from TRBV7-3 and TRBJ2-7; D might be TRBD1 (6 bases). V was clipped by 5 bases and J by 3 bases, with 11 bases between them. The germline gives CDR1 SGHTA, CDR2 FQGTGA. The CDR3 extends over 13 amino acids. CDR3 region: CASSLQGGYEQYF. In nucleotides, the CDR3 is TGTGCCAGCAGCCTACAGGGCGGCTACGAGCAGTACTTC.

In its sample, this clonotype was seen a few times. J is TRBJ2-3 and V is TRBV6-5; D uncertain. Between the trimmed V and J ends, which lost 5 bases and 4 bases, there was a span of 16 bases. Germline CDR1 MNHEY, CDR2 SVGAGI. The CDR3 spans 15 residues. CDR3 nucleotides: TGTGCCAGCAGTGAATGGTTGGCAGGAGCAGATACGCAGTATTTT. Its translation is CASSEWLAGADTQYF.

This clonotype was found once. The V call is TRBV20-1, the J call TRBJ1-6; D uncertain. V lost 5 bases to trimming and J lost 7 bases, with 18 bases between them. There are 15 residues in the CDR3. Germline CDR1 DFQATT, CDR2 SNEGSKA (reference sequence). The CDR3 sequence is CSAASEVRRNSPLHF. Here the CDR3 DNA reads TGCAGTGCTGCCTCGGAGGTGCGTAGGAATTCACCCCTCCACTTT.

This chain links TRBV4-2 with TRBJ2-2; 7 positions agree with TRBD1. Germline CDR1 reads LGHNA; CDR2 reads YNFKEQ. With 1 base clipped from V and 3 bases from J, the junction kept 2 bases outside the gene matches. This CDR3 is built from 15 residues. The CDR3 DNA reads TGTGCCAGCAGCCAAGGGACAGGTGACACCGGGGAGCTGTTTTTT. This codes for CASSQGTGDTGELFF.

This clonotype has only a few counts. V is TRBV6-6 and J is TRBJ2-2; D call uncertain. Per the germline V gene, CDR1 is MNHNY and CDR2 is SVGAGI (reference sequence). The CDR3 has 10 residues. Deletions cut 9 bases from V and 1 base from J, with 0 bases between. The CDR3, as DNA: TGTGCCAGGAACACCGGGGAGCTGTTTTTT. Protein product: CARNTGELFF.

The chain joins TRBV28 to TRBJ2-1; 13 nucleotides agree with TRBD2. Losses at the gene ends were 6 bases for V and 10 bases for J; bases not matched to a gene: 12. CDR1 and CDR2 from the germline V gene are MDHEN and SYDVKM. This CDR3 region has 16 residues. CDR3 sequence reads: CASRARTSGGAKEQFF. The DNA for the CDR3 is TGTGCCAGCAGGGCCCGTACTAGCGGGGGGGCTAAGGAGCAGTTCTTC. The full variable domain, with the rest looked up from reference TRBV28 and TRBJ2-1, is DVKVTQSSRYLVKRTGEKVFLECVQDMDHENMFWYRQDPGLGLRLIYFSYDVKMKEKGDIPEGYSVSREKKERFSLILESASTNQTSMYLCASRARTSGGAKEQFFGPGTRLTVL.

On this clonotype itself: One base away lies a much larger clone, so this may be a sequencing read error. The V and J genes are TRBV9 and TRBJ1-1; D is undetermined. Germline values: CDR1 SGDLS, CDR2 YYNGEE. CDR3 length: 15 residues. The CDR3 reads CAGSVDGLSGTEAFF. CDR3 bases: TGTGCCGGCAGCGTAGATGGCCTATCAGGCACTGAAGCTTTCTTT.

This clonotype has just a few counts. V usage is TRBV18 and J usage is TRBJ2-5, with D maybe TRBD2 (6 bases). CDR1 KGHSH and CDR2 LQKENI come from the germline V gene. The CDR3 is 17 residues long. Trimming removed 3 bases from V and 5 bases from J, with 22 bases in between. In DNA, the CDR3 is TGTGCCAGCTCACCGATCGCGGGAAACAGCGGGCGGGAGACCCAGTACTTC. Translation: CASSPIAGNSGRETQYF.

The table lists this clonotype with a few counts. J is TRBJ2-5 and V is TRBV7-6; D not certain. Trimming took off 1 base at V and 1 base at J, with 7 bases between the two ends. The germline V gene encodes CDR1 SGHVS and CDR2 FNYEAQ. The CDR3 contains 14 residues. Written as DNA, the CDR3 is TGTGCCAGCAGCTTAGGCAGTATCCAAGAGACCCAGTACTTC. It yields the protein CASSLGSIQETQYF.

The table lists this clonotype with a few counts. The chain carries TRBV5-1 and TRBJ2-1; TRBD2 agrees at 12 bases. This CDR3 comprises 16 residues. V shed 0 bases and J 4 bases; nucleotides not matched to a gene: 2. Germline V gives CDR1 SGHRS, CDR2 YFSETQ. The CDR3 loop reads CASSLDGTSGYNEQFF. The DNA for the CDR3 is TGCGCCAGCAGCTTGGACGGGACTAGCGGGTACAATGAGCAGTTCTTC.

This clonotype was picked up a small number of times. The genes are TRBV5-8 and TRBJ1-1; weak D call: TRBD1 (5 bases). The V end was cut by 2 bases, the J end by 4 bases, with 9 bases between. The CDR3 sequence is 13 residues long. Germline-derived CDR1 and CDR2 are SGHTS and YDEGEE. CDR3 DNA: TGTGCCAGCAGCTTCAGGGTAAGCACTGAAGCTTTCTTT. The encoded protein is CASSFRVSTEAFF.

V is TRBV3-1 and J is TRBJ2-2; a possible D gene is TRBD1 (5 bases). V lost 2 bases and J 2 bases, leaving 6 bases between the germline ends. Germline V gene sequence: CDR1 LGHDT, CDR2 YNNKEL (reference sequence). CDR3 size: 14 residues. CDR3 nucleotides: TGTGCCAGCAGCCAACAGGGAAACACCGGGGAGCTGTTTTTT. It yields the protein CASSQQGNTGELFF.

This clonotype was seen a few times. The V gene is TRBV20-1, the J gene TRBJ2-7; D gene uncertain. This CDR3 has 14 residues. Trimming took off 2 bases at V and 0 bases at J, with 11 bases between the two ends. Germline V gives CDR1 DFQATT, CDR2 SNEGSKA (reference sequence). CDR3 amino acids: CSARTAPCSYEQYV. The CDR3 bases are TGCAGTGCTAGAACAGCTCCGTGCTCCTACGAGCAGTACGTC.

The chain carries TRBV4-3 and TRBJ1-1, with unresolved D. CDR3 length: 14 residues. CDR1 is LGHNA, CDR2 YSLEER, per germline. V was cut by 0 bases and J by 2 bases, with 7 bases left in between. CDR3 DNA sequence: TGCGCCAGCAGCCAAGATTACGAAAACACTGAAGCTTTCTTT. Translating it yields CASSQDYENTEAFF.

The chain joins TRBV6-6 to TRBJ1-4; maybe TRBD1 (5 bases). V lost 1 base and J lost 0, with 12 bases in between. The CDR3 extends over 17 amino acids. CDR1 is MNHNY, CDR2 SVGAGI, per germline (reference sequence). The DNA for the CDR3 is TGTGCCAGCAGTTACTTGTGGGGACTTGCAACTAATGAAAAACTGTTTTTT. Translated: CASSYLWGLATNEKLFF.

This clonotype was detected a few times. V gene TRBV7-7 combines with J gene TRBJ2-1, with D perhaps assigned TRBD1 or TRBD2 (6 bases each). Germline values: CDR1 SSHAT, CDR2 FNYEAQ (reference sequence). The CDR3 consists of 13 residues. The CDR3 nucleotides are TGTGCTAGCGGACCCCAGGGGTACAATGAGCAGTTCTTC. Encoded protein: CASGPQGYNEQFF.

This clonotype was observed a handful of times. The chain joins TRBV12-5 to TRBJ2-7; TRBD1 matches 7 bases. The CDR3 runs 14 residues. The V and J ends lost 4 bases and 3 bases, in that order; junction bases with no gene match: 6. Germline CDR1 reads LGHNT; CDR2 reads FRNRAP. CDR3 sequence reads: CASGSGQKDYEQYF. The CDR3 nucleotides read TGTGCTAGTGGTTCGGGACAGAAGGACTACGAGCAGTACTTC.

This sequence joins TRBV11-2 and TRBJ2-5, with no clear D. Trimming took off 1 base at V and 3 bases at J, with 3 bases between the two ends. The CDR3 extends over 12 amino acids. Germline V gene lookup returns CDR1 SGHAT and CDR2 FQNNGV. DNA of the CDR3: TGTGCCAGCAGCTTAGTAAAAGAGACCCAGTACTTC. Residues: CASSLVKETQYF.

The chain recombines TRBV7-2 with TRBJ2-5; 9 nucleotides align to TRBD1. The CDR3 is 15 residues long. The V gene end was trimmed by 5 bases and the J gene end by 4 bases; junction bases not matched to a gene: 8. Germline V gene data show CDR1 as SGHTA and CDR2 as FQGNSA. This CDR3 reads CASSTDRGPGETQYF. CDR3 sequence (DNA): TGTGCCAGCAGCACGGACAGGGGCCCGGGAGAGACCCAGTACTTC.

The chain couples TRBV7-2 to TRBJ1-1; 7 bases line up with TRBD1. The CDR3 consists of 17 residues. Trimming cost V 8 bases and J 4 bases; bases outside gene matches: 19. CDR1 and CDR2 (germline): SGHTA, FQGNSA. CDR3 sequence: CASVGRMNRGFGTEAFF. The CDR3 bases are TGTGCCAGCGTAGGGCGAATGAACAGGGGTTTCGGCACTGAAGCTTTCTTT.

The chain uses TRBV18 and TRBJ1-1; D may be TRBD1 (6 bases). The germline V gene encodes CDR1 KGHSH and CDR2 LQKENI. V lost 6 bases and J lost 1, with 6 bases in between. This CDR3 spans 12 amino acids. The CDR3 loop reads CASSTGNTEAFF. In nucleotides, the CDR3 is TGTGCCAGCTCGACAGGGAACACTGAAGCTTTCTTT.

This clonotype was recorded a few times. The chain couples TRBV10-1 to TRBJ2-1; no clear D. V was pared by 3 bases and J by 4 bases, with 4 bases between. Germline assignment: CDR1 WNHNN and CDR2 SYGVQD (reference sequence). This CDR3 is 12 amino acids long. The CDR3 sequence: CASSESYNEQFF. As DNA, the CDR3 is TGCGCCAGCAGTGAAAGTTACAATGAGCAGTTCTTC.

The CDR3 here is CASSKGQVRNYGYTF. The CDR3 nucleotides read TGCGCCAGCAGCAAAGGACAGGTCCGAAATTATGGCTACACCTTC. V gene TRBV5-1 combines with J gene TRBJ1-2; 7 nucleotides line up with TRBD1. CDR1 and CDR2 from the germline V gene are SGHRS and YFSETQ. This CDR3 has 15 residues. V lost 4 bases, J lost 5 bases, and 11 bases stayed unmatched.

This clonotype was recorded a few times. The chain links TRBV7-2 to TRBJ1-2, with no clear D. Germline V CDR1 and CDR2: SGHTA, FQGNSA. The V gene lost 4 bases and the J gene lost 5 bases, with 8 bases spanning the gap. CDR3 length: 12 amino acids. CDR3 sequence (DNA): TGTGCCAGCAGCTCTGCCCCTTATGGCTACACCTTC. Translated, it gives CASSSAPYGYTF.

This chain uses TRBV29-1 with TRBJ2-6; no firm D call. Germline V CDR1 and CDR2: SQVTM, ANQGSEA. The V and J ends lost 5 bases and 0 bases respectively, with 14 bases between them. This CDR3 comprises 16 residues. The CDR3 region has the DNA TGCAGCGTTCAAATCTCTGACAACTCTGGGGCCAACGTCCTGACTTTC. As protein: CSVQISDNSGANVLTF.

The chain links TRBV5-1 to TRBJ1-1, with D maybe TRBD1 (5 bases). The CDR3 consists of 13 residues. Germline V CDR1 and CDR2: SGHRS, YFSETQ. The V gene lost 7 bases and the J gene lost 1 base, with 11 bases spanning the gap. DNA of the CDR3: TGCGCCAGCTTCAGGGCCGAGAACACTGAAGCTTTCTTT. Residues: CASFRAENTEAFF.